This TCR beta chain stems from a study of control samples from healthy donors and cancer patients. The trim removed 5 bases at V and 4 bases at J, leaving 7 bases unmatched. The CDR3 is 14 amino acids. CDR1 is SGDLS and CDR2 is YYNGEE in the germline V gene. The data were produced by immunoSEQ multiplex PCR, yet TCRdb's version contains in-frame clones alone and is incomplete. Of about 160,000 clones listed, just under 95% are singletons. V usage is TRBV9 and J usage is TRBJ1-2; 8 bases line up with TRBD1. This receptor was obtained from a woman in her thirties or forties in good health. The sequencing sample was made of blood. The chain's CDR3 is CASRRDRSTYGYTF. The CDR3 bases are TGTGCCAGCAGACGGGACAGGTCGACCTATGGCTACACCTTC.